This TCR beta chain was sequenced for a study of CD4 T cells in relation to SARS-CoV-2 and coronaviruses. The CDR3 length is 13 residues. Per germline, CDR1 SGHTA and CDR2 FQGNSA. The V end lost 5 bases, the J end lost 12 bases, and 17 bases lay between the germline ends. Before the COVID-19 pandemic, during about 2010-2018, CD4+ T cells were taken from unexposed donors. A few counts support this clone. Its specificity is not known. Uncultured naive and memory CD4+ T cells supplied DNA for deep TCR-beta sequencing. The repertoire was sequenced with immunoSEQ multiplex PCR; TCRdb's copy has only in-frame clones and lacks some. This sample has about 65,000 clones; about 90% occur once, and the top ten carry roughly 1.5%. Study results and caveats: Roughly 65% of donors had memory CD4+ clonotypes crossrecognizing SARS-CoV-2 and common cold coronavirus spike. Samples before the pandemic and after infection were not matched within any donor.

This TCR derives from a human donor in good health. The chain combines TRBV7-2 with TRBJ2-1; tentatively, D is TRBD1 (6 bases). Sequencing was carried out using memory CD4+ T cells from PBMCs. The CDR3 loop is CASSQDRPTGQFF. The DNA of the CDR3 is TGTGCCAGCAGCCAGGACAGACCCACGGGGCAGTTCTTC. Looking up the rest from reference TRBV7-2 and TRBJ2-1 gives the full variable domain: GAGVSQSPSNKVTEKGKDVELRCDPISGHTALYWYRQSLGQGLEFLIYFQGNSAPDKSGLPSDRFSAERTGGSVSTLTIQRTQQEDSAVYLCASSQDRPTGQFFGPGTRLTVL.